This passage covers 21 T cell receptor beta chains from one sample sequenced in a study of identical twins. TCRdb passed the 5' RACE reads through MiXCR, listing each CDR3 protein once. The sample shows about 690,000 distinct CDR3 sequences, 21% of them seen only once. These same records also appear under a second study, on T cells expressing NK-cell markers.

The sequencing input was PBMCs. Receptors originate from a woman younger than 30 in good health.

This clonotype was seen a handful of times. This chain joins TRBV12-3 or TRBV12-4 and TRBJ2-3; TRBD2 aligns across 9 bases. The CDR3 spans 17 residues. The V gene end was trimmed by 6 bases and the J gene end by 3 bases; junction bases not matched to a gene: 13. CDR3 sequence: CASSRGLARGLTDTQYF. Here the CDR3 DNA reads TGTGCCAGCAGCCGAGGACTAGCGAGGGGTTTAACAGATACGCAGTATTTT.

This clonotype was counted at least ten times. This chain connects TRBV20-1 to TRBJ2-5; D is unclear. V was cut by 7 bases and J by 1 base, with 10 bases left in between. Germline V lookup: CDR1 DFQATT, CDR2 SNEGSKA (reference sequence). This CDR3 is built from 12 residues. Here the CDR3 reads CSGEGSQETQYF. CDR3 DNA: TGCAGTGGGGAAGGCAGCCAAGAGACCCAGTACTTC.

The rearrangement joins TRBV5-1 to TRBJ1-6; D gene uncertain. The CDR3 loop spans 15 amino acids. Trimming shortened V by 4 bases and J by 7 bases, and 15 bases separated the two germline ends. Germline V gene data show CDR1 as SGHRS and CDR2 as YFSETQ. DNA of the CDR3: TGCGCCAGCAGCCCACGGACGGAGCCGAATTCACCCCTCCACTTT. It codes for CASSPRTEPNSPLHF.

Here the CDR3 DNA reads TGCAGTGCTACCGGACCGTCAATCCTGCAGCCCCAGCATTTT. Translated, it gives CSATGPSILQPQHF. The chain links TRBV20-1 to TRBJ1-5; D is unclear. The germline V and J ends were trimmed by 4 bases and 7 bases, with 17 bases remaining between them. This CDR3 is built from 14 residues. Germline V lookup: CDR1 DFQATT, CDR2 SNEGSKA (reference sequence).

The sample holds many counts of this clonotype. This chain uses TRBV20-1 with TRBJ2-3, with TRBD1 identical over 7 bases. Trimming removed 6 bases from V and 6 bases from J; junction bases left unmatched: 9. This CDR3 has 13 residues. Germline CDR1 reads DFQATT; CDR2 reads SNEGSKA (reference sequence). The CDR3 DNA follows: TGCAGTGCAACGGGCAGGGGGTTGGATACGCAGTATTTT. Translation: CSATGRGLDTQYF.

The genes are TRBV13 and TRBJ1-1; D unresolved. CDR1 and CDR2 from the germline V gene are PRHDT and FYEKMQ (reference sequence). Trimming pared 8 bases from V and 1 base from J, leaving 11 bases between. The CDR3 sequence is 13 residues long. The CDR3 DNA is TGTGCCAGCCACGAGTTTGCGAACACTGAAGCTTTCTTT. Its protein is CASHEFANTEAFF. The full variable domain, with the rest looked up from reference TRBV13 and TRBJ1-1, is AAGVIQSPRHLIKEKRETATLKCYPIPRHDTVYWYQQGPGQDPQFLISFYEKMQSDKGSIPDRFSAQQFSDYHSELNMSSLELGDSALYFCASHEFANTEAFFGQGTRLTVV.

The sample holds a few counts of this clonotype. The chain links TRBV20-1 to TRBJ1-3; D is undetermined. The CDR3 consists of 12 residues. Trimming stripped 0 bases from V and 4 bases from J, with 4 bases between. Germline V lookup: CDR1 DFQATT, CDR2 SNEGSKA (reference sequence). The CDR3 DNA reads TGCAGTGCTAGAGAGTACGGAAACACCATATATTTT. It encodes CSAREYGNTIYF.

This chain joins TRBV7-2 and TRBJ2-7, with D unclear. With 5 bases removed from V and 3 bases from J, the gap between germline ends came to 8 bases. The CDR3 is 12 residues long. Germline CDR1 reads SGHTA; CDR2 reads FQGNSA. CDR3 in amino acids: CASSRNNYEQYF. CDR3 DNA sequence: TGTGCCAGCAGCCGAAATAACTACGAGCAGTACTTC. The variable domain in full, with the rest retrieved from reference TRBV7-2 and TRBJ2-7, is GAGVSQSPSNKVTEKGKDVELRCDPISGHTALYWYRQSLGQGLEFLIYFQGNSAPDKSGLPSDRFSAERTGGSVSTLTIQRTQQEDSAVYLCASSRNNYEQYFGPGTRLTVT.

Written as DNA, the CDR3 is TGTGCCAGCAGCGGAAGCGGGAGTGGCTCGGAAGAGCAGTACTTC. Its protein is CASSGSGSGSEEQYF. The rearrangement uses TRBV9 and TRBJ2-7, with 8 positions matching TRBD2. This CDR3 has 15 amino acids. The J segment lost 7 bases and the V segment lost 3 bases, leaving 12 bases of the junction unmatched. Per germline, CDR1 SGDLS and CDR2 YYNGEE.

This chain uses TRBV7-2 with TRBJ1-1; D unclear. Germline lookup yields CDR1 SGHTA and CDR2 FQGNSA. V was clipped by 5 bases and J by 0 bases, with 10 bases between them. This CDR3 comprises 14 residues. CDR3 protein: CASSQGQVNTEAFF. In nucleotides, the CDR3 is TGTGCCAGCAGCCAAGGTCAGGTGAACACTGAAGCTTTCTTT. The full variable domain, completed using reference TRBV7-2 and TRBJ1-1, is GAGVSQSPSNKVTEKGKDVELRCDPISGHTALYWYRQSLGQGLEFLIYFQGNSAPDKSGLPSDRFSAERTGGSVSTLTIQRTQQEDSAVYLCASSQGQVNTEAFFGQGTRLTVV.

The chain carries TRBV7-9 and TRBJ2-7; tentatively, D is TRBD1 (6 bases). The V gene lost 0 bases and the J gene lost 2 bases, with 14 bases spanning the gap. The CDR3 has 16 amino acids. Germline loops: CDR1 SEHNR, CDR2 FQNEAQ (reference sequence). The CDR3 loop reads CASSLAAGTPTYEQYF. In DNA form, the CDR3 reads TGTGCCAGCAGCTTAGCTGCCGGGACACCCACCTACGAGCAGTACTTC.

The chain couples TRBV9 to TRBJ2-7; D call uncertain. Germline V gives CDR1 SGDLS, CDR2 YYNGEE. Trimming took 0 bases from V and 4 from J, leaving 11 bases between them. This CDR3 contains 14 residues. DNA for the CDR3: TGTGCCAGCAGCGTAGTTCCCAGCGCTTACGAGCAGTACTTC. Protein product: CASSVVPSAYEQYF.

The V and J genes are TRBV12-3 or TRBV12-4 and TRBJ2-1, with D perhaps given as TRBD1 or TRBD2 (5 bases each). Between the trimmed V and J ends, which lost 2 bases and 4 bases, there was a span of 15 bases. This CDR3 has 16 residues. CDR3 residues: CASSLLGDPPYNEQFF. The CDR3 region has the DNA TGTGCCAGCAGTTTACTCGGGGACCCTCCTTACAATGAGCAGTTCTTC.

This clonotype was seen a few times. The genes are TRBV6-1 and TRBJ1-5; possible D gene TRBD1, 6 bases. CDR1 MNHNS and CDR2 SASEGT come from the germline V gene. This CDR3 comprises 16 residues. The V gene lost 7 bases and the J gene lost 4 bases, with 20 bases spanning the gap. The CDR3 reads CASTVQSDQGNQPQHF. Written as DNA, the CDR3 is TGTGCCAGCACCGTTCAGAGCGACCAGGGGAATCAGCCCCAGCATTTT.

This clonotype was observed many times. The chain recombines TRBV29-1 with TRBJ2-3; 10 bases map to TRBD2. This CDR3 is built from 17 residues. Germline V gene data show CDR1 as SQVTM and CDR2 as ANQGSEA. J gave up 0 bases and V 3 bases, and 9 bases lay outside the gene matches. The DNA of the CDR3 is TGCAGCGTTGAGGGGCTAGCGGGAGTTGGGAGCACAGATACGCAGTATTTT. Amino acid sequence: CSVEGLAGVGSTDTQYF.

The J gene is TRBJ2-3, the V gene TRBV7-9; 8 bases align to TRBD1. The CDR3 spans 12 residues. Germline assignment: CDR1 SEHNR and CDR2 FQNEAQ (reference sequence). The ends lost 8 bases at V and 9 bases at J; junction bases unmatched: 7. CDR3 DNA sequence: TGTGCCAGCGCCCGACAGGGGAACACGCAGTATTTT. This codes for CASARQGNTQYF.

This clonotype was seen more than once but under ten times. This chain joins TRBV5-5 and TRBJ2-1, with 12 bases aligning to TRBD2. CDR3 length: 14 amino acids. Germline CDR1 SGHKS, CDR2 YYEKEE (reference sequence). J gave up 9 bases and V 4 bases, and 5 bases lay outside the gene matches. In nucleotides, the CDR3 is TGTGCCAGCAGCGTTGGACTAGCGGGAAGTGAGCAGTTCTTC. This gives the protein CASSVGLAGSEQFF.

This clonotype showed up just a few times. The chain is built from TRBV29-1 and TRBJ2-1; a weak D match, TRBD1 (6 bases). The V end was cut by 8 bases, the J end by 3 bases, with 17 bases between. The V gene's germline CDR1 is SQVTM and CDR2 ANQGSEA. This CDR3 comprises 14 residues. CDR3 in amino acids: CSLMAGEVYNEQFF. The DNA of the CDR3 is TGCAGCTTAATGGCAGGGGAAGTCTACAATGAGCAGTTCTTC.

V gene TRBV20-1 combines with J gene TRBJ1-1; a possible D gene is TRBD1 (5 bases). CDR3 length: 11 amino acids. CDR1 is DFQATT and CDR2 is SNEGSKA in the germline V gene (reference sequence). The V end lost 5 bases, the J end lost 5 bases, and 9 bases lay between the germline ends. CDR3 loop: CSARQTTEAFF. DNA of the CDR3: TGCAGTGCTCGACAGACTACTGAAGCTTTCTTT.

This clonotype has a handful of counts. The chain employs TRBV7-9 and TRBJ2-7; D is uncertain. V shed 2 bases and J shed 9 bases, with 11 bases lying between them. The CDR3 loop spans 12 amino acids. Per germline, CDR1 SEHNR and CDR2 FQNEAQ (reference sequence). The CDR3 reads CASSLYVSGQYF. As DNA, the CDR3 is TGTGCCAGCAGCTTATATGTCTCAGGGCAGTACTTC. Together with reference TRBV7-9 and TRBJ2-7, the CDR3 gives the full variable domain: DTGVSQNPRHKITKRGQNVTFRCDPISEHNRLYWYRQTLGQGPEFLTYFQNEAQLEKSRLLSDRFSAERPKGSFSTLEIQRTEQGDSAMYLCASSLYVSGQYFGPGTRLTVT.

Only a few counts were recorded for this clonotype. This sequence joins TRBV15 and TRBJ2-1; 7 nucleotides line up with TRBD1. V shed 1 base and J 7 bases; nucleotides not matched to a gene: 16. Germline V gives CDR1 LNHNV, CDR2 YYDKDF (reference sequence). This CDR3 spans 18 amino acids. As DNA, the CDR3 is TGTGCCACCAGCAGAGGGTGGAAGGGGGCGAATGGTGGGAATGAGCAGTTCTTC. Its protein product is CATSRGWKGANGGNEQFF. Filled out from reference TRBV15 and TRBJ2-1, the complete variable domain reads DAMVIQNPRYQVTQFGKPVTLSCSQTLNHNVMYWYQQKSSQAPKLLFHYYDKDFNNEADTPDNFQSRRPNTSFCFLDIRSPGLGDTAMYLCATSRGWKGANGGNEQFFGPGTRLTVL.